The entry below describes one T cell receptor beta chain. Its antigen remains undetermined. Qualities for individual bases were not recorded, and no much larger clone is one base off. These data are taken from a study of blood T cell repertoires in COVID-19 (dated by TCRdb to the early 2020s). About the investigation overall: The collaborator samples originated in the United States, Italy and Spain and spanned the acute and convalescent phases of COVID-19. The prospective study material was composed of cDNA or gDNA derived from T cells, B-cell-depleted T cells, or PBMCs. Deeply sampled blood TCRbeta repertoires from subjects exposed to, actively infected with, or recovered from COVID-19 were included in the dataset. A freely available public database, intended as a resource for researchers studying the immune response to SARS-CoV-2, is where the repertoires were released. The samples were drawn from two sources: the first 160 participants of the ongoing ImmuneRACE study, and 1,254 subjects contributed by 6 global collaborators. A de-identified subject ID, COVID-19 status, age in years and sex were almost always included in the sample metadata. Where available, HLA class I and class II types were taken from metadata supplied by the sample provider and were not determined by assay-based typing. Results the study describes overall, beyond this receptor: The quantity of clinical and demographic metadata differed by source and by participant and was supplied without curation.

CDR1 and CDR2, per the germline V gene, are SGHRS and YFSETQ. The CDR3 measures 18 amino acids from cysteine to phenylalanine. Kept here is only the CDR3 DNA, which spans 54 bases and is read in frame from base 1. The V and J ends are trimmed by 4 bases and 0 bases, leaving 20 bases between them. Collaborating institutions collected whole blood in K2EDTA tubes following their own protocols. For TCRbeta analysis, collaborator samples were shipped as frozen whole blood, as isolated PBMCs, or as DNA extracted from either sample type. TCRbeta CDR3 regions were amplified from genomic DNA using the immunoSEQ Assay, a bias-controlled multiplex PCR. The published analysis was carried out like this. The number of nucleated cells in each sample was estimated from the amplification of reference gene primers within the assay. Sequence reads were collapsed and filtered to measure the absolute abundance of every unique TCRbeta CDR3 rearrangement. For each sample, productive Simpson clonality was calculated as the square root of Simpson's diversity index across productive rearrangements. TCRdb took over this immuneACCESS table, retaining in-frame rearrangements with V and J assigned. Such tables are incomplete; in checked studies, under half of the missing clones stem from an unresolved V gene, and the remainder is unexplained. Clone size and the V and J calls come from that table; the DNA yielded D and trimming. This sample lists 200,000 to 250,000 clones; 84% were detected once. Approximately 8.1% of the sample lies in the top ten.

This receptor was obtained from a woman aged 50 to 60 with active or convalescent COVID-19. The sample taken for sequencing was peripheral blood. The chain is assembled from TRBV5-1 and TRBJ1-3, and possibly TRBD1, on 6 matching bases. The nucleotide sequence is TGCGCCAGCAGCCCGGGACATCCTTTCCGAGACTCTGGAAACACCATATATTTT. Its product reads: CASSPGHPFRDSGNTIYF.